Each of the 7 T cell receptor beta chains below was sequenced from the same sample in a study of cytomegalovirus exposure and HLA in healthy donors. Use of 60 Vbeta and 13 Jbeta primers characterized the PCR. Generated by immunoSEQ multiplex PCR, the TCRdb table keeps only in-frame clones and is missing some. The data show approximately 91,000 clones, roughly 80% seen once. Sample: PBMCs. These receptor sequences come from a human donor in good health.

This chain uses TRBV5-1 with TRBJ2-7; 8 positions agree with TRBD2. V was clipped by 0 bases and J by 5 bases; unmatched bases: 7. CDR1 SGHRS and CDR2 YFSETQ come from the germline V gene. The CDR3 sequence is 15 residues long. CDR3 sequence (DNA): TGCGCCAGCAGCTTGGTATTAGCGGGGAAGAACGAGCAGTACTTC. Its protein product is CASSLVLAGKNEQYF.

This sequence joins TRBV5-5 and TRBJ2-2, with 9 positions matching TRBD2. Per the germline V gene, CDR1 is SGHKS and CDR2 is YYEKEE (reference sequence). V shed 4 bases, J shed 6 bases, and the junction held 10 bases outside the gene matches. This CDR3 spans 16 amino acids. The CDR3 DNA reads as TGTGCCAGCAGCCCCGCTGGAGCGGGAGGATCCGGGGAGCTGTTTTTT. Its translation is CASSPAGAGGSGELFF.

The rearrangement joins TRBV6-1 to TRBJ2-5; D not certain. The length of the CDR3 is 13 residues. CDR1 and CDR2 (germline): MNHNS, SASEGT. Trimming pared 2 bases from V and 3 bases from J, leaving 7 bases between. The CDR3 is CASSESLKETQYF. The CDR3, as DNA: TGTGCCAGCAGTGAAAGCCTTAAAGAGACCCAGTACTTC.

The chain is built from TRBV6-6 and TRBJ1-1; 7 bases are shared with TRBD1. CDR1 is MNHNY and CDR2 is SVGAGI in the germline V gene (reference sequence). CDR3 length: 11 residues. Trimming removed 5 bases from V and 6 bases from J; junction bases left unmatched: 0. DNA of the CDR3: TGTGCCAGCAGTCAGGGGGCTGAAGCTTTCTTT. Protein product: CASSQGAEAFF.

The chain is built from TRBV7-9 and TRBJ2-3; perhaps TRBD2 as D (5 bases). This CDR3 has 13 amino acids. CDR1 SEHNR and CDR2 FQNEAQ come from the germline V gene (reference sequence). V lost 5 bases and J lost 3, with 9 bases in between. In DNA, the CDR3 is TGTGCCAGCAGCCCCGAGGGTACAGATACGCAGTATTTT. Protein: CASSPEGTDTQYF.

The chain uses TRBV6-1 and TRBJ2-6; D call uncertain. Germline V gives CDR1 MNHNS, CDR2 SASEGT. Trimming took 6 bases from V and 0 from J, leaving 6 bases between them. This CDR3 has 14 residues. The CDR3 protein is CASSLPSGANVLTF. Written as DNA, the CDR3 is TGTGCCAGCAGCCTCCCCTCTGGGGCCAACGTCCTGACTTTC.

The V gene is TRBV18, the J gene TRBJ2-4, with 7 bases lining up with TRBD2. The CDR3 consists of 16 residues. Germline trimming cut 3 bases from V and 8 bases from J; bases unmatched to any gene: 13. Germline loops: CDR1 KGHSH, CDR2 LQKENI. The CDR3 DNA reads as TGTGCCAGCTCACCCTCGGGACTAAGGGCGAGGGACATTCAGTACTTC. Its translation: CASSPSGLRARDIQYF.